These T cell receptor beta chains were read from a single sample in a study of CD8 T cells in ankylosing spondylitis. In TCRdb, the 5' RACE reads were re-called with MiXCR into one record per CDR3 protein. The sample contains about 39,000 distinct CDR3 sequences, about 3% of which appear only once. Sequences were obtained from blood, either unsorted or a sorted T cell fraction (not recorded which). The receptor set was obtained from a male donor with ankylosing spondylitis or in good health (not recorded which). The CDR3 runs from the conserved cysteine through the conserved F or W. The order of the fields is clone size, V gene, J gene, D gene, CDR3 protein, CDR3 DNA. D genes are given only for firm matches. For some rows the clone size is stated as once, few or many, or as a class when expanded; others skip it.

clone size: many
V gene: TRBV9
J gene: TRBJ2-1
D gene: TRBD2
CDR3 protein: CASSALAGGINEQFF
CDR3 DNA: TGTGCCAGCAGCGCGTTAGCGGGAGGAATCAATGAGCAGTTCTTC

clone size: few
V gene: TRBV9
J gene: TRBJ2-3
D gene: NA
CDR3 protein: CASSPQAGRRGTDTQYF
CDR3 DNA: TGTGCCAGCAGCCCCCAAGCCGGACGGAGGGGCACAGATACGCAGTATTTT

clone size: many
V gene: TRBV9
J gene: TRBJ1-1
D gene: NA
CDR3 protein: CASSVEGHGTEAFF
CDR3 DNA: TGTGCCAGCAGCGTAGAGGGGCACGGCACTGAAGCTTTCTTT

clone size: many
V gene: TRBV9
J gene: TRBJ2-5
D gene: TRBD2
CDR3 protein: CASSVVGSGIRETQYF
CDR3 DNA: TGTGCCAGCAGCGTAGTGGGTAGCGGGATTAGAGAGACCCAGTACTTC

clone size: medium-sized
V gene: TRBV5-1
J gene: TRBJ1-2
D gene: NA
CDR3 protein: CASGRVDTPF
CDR3 DNA: TGCGCCAGCGGGAGAGTGGACACCCCCTTC

clone size: many
V gene: TRBV9
J gene: TRBJ2-1
D gene: NA
CDR3 protein: CASSPKAPGVYNEQFF
CDR3 DNA: TGTGCCAGCAGTCCGAAAGCACCGGGGGTCTACAATGAGCAGTTCTTC

clone size: few
V gene: TRBV9
J gene: TRBJ1-2
D gene: NA
CDR3 protein: CASSVGTGPYGYTF
CDR3 DNA: TGTGCCAGCAGCGTAGGAACAGGGCCCTATGGCTACACCTTC

clone size: many
V gene: TRBV9
J gene: TRBJ2-3
D gene: TRBD2
CDR3 protein: CASSVGTSGGAVDTQYF
CDR3 DNA: TGTGCCAGCAGCGTAGGTACTAGCGGGGGGGCCGTAGATACGCAGTATTTT

clone size: many
V gene: TRBV9
J gene: TRBJ2-5
D gene: NA
CDR3 protein: CASSVDGGRETQYF
CDR3 DNA: TGTGCCAGCAGCGTAGATGGGGGTCGGGAGACCCAGTACTTC

clone size: NA
V gene: TRBV9
J gene: TRBJ2-1
D gene: TRBD1
CDR3 protein: CASSAQGANNEQFF
CDR3 DNA: TGTGCCAGCAGCGCCCAGGGGGCGAACAATGAGCAGTTCTTC

clone size: many
V gene: TRBV9
J gene: TRBJ1-3
D gene: TRBD1
CDR3 protein: CASSVGTGIGNTIYF
CDR3 DNA: TGTGCCAGCAGCGTGGGGACAGGGATCGGAAACACCATATATTTT

clone size: many
V gene: TRBV9
J gene: TRBJ1-1
D gene: TRBD1
CDR3 protein: CASSPRQGGNTEAFF
CDR3 DNA: TGTGCCAGCAGCCCCCGTCAGGGGGGGAACACTGAAGCTTTCTTT

clone size: NA
V gene: TRBV9
J gene: TRBJ2-1
D gene: TRBD2
CDR3 protein: CASSVDSGSGYNEQFF
CDR3 DNA: TGTGCCAGCAGCGTAGATAGCGGGAGTGGCTACAATGAGCAGTTCTTC

clone size: many
V gene: TRBV9
J gene: TRBJ2-2
D gene: TRBD2
CDR3 protein: CASSVGSGGAHGELFF
CDR3 DNA: TGTGCCAGCAGCGTAGGAAGCGGGGGGGCCCACGGGGAGCTGTTTTTT

clone size: many
V gene: TRBV9
J gene: TRBJ2-1
D gene: TRBD2
CDR3 protein: CASSVDPGLAGGEAYNEQFF
CDR3 DNA: TGTGCCAGCAGCGTAGACCCGGGACTAGCGGGAGGAGAAGCCTACAATGAGCAGTTCTTC

clone size: many
V gene: TRBV9
J gene: TRBJ2-1
D gene: TRBD2
CDR3 protein: CASSVGLAGRKDEQFF
CDR3 DNA: TGTGCCAGCAGCGTGGGACTAGCGGGAAGAAAGGATGAGCAGTTCTTC

clone size: medium-sized
V gene: TRBV9
J gene: TRBJ2-6
D gene: NA
CDR3 protein: CASSPLQGSGANVLTF
CDR3 DNA: TGTGCCAGCAGCCCCCTACAGGGCTCTGGGGCCAACGTCCTGACTTTC